The clone carrying this TCR beta chain was seen at least ten times. Its specificity is unknown. Using its own MiXCR run on the 5' RACE reads, TCRdb lists one record per CDR3 protein. Found here are tens of thousands of distinct CDR3 sequences, less than 4% of them singletons; the top ten hold 1.3%. With 4 bases removed from V and 1 base from J, the gap between germline ends came to 14 bases. Germline V gene data show CDR1 as SGHRS and CDR2 as YFSETQ. The CDR3 loop spans 15 amino acids. Source material was 2 million unsorted PBMCs, stored at -80 °C in RNAlater. This sample is part of a study of neurological immune-mediated disorders. Overall study results and limits: Expanded clones shared no identical CDR3 amino acid sequences across subjects, which suggested private TCR-beta repertoires in all groups. With the multiple sclerosis repertoire cluster, none of the clinical or MRI features showed an association.

The receptor's source is a young man with multiple sclerosis. The chain combines TRBV5-1 with TRBJ1-1; the D is unclear. Sequenced input: PBMCs. The CDR3 coding sequence is TGCGCCAGCAGCCCCCTTGAGTCCGGGAACACTGAAGCTTTCTTT. It is translated as CASSPLESGNTEAFF.